Described below is a single TCR beta chain sequence and its context. Trimming removed 4 bases at V and 4 bases at J, with 10 bases between. The CDR3 has 13 residues. Germline V gives CDR1 MNHEY, CDR2 SVGAGI. It was with 60 Vbeta and 13 Jbeta primers that the PCR ran. Authors' methods: A later analysis counted 65 million to 95 million unique TCR beta chains, 9.5 million to 13 million shared. The repertoire was sequenced with immunoSEQ multiplex PCR; TCRdb's copy has only in-frame clones and lacks some. That table gives V, J and clone size, and the DNA gave D and trimming. This sample yields some 150,000 clones, of which less than 65% are seen a single time; over 2.5% belongs to the top ten. This sample is part of a study of cytomegalovirus exposure and HLA in healthy donors.

Specimen: PBMCs. The chain is built from TRBV6-5 and TRBJ1-2; the D gene is possibly TRBD1 (6 bases). The sequence was obtained from a woman between 25 and 40 years old in good health and CMV-seropositive. The CDR3 DNA sequence: TGTGCCAGCAGTTTGGACAGAGCCTATGGCTACACCTTC. It codes for CASSLDRAYGYTF.